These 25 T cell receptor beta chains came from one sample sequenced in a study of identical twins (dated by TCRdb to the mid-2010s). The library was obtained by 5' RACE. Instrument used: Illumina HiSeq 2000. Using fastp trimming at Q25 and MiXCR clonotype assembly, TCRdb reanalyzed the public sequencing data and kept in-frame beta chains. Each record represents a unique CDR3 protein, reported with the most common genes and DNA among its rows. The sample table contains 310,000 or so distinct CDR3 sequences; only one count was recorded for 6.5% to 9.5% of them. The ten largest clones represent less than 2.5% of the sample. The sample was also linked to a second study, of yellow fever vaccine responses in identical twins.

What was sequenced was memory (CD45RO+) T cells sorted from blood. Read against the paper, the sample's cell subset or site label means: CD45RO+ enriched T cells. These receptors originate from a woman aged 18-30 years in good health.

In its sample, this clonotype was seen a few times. Here the CDR3 DNA reads TGTGCCAGCAGCTTACTCGGACCTATCCAAGAGACCCAGTACTTC. Translated, it gives CASSLLGPIQETQYF. The chain carries TRBV11-1 and TRBJ2-5; D remains ambiguous. V lost 2 bases and J 1 base, leaving 11 bases between the germline ends. Looked up from germline, CDR1 is SGHAT and CDR2 is FQDESV (reference sequence). CDR3 size: 15 residues.

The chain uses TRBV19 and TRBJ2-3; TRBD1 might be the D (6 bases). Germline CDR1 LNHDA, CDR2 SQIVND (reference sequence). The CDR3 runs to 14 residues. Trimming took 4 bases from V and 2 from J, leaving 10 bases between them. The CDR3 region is CASSKNRDTDTQYF. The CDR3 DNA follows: TGTGCCAGTAGTAAAAACAGGGACACAGATACGCAGTATTTT.

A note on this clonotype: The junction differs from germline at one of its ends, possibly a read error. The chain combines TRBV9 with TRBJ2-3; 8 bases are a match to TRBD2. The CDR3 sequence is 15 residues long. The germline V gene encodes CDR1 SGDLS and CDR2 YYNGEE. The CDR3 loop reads CASSATGTSTDTRYF. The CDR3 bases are TGTGCCAGCAGCGCCACCGGGACTAGTACAGATACGCGGTATTTT.

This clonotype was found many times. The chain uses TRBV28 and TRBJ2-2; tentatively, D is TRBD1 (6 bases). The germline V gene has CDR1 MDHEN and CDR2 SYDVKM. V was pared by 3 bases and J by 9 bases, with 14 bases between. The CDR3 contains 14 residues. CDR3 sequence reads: CASSFGQGTRELFF. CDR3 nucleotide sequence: TGTGCCAGCAGTTTCGGGCAGGGGACCCGGGAGCTGTTTTTT.

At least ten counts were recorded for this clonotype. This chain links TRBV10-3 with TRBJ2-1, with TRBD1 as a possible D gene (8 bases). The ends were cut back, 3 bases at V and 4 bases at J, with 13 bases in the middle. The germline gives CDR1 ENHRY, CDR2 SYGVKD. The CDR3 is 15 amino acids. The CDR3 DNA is TGTGCCATCAGTGACACAGGGGGGGGATACAATGAGCAGTTCTTC. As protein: CAISDTGGGYNEQFF.

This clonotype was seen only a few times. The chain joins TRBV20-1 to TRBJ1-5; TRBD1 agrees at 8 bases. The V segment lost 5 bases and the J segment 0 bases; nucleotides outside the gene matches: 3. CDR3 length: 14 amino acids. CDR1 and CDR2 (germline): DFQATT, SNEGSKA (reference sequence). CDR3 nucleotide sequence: TGCAGTGCTGAGGACAGGGTTAGCAATCAGCCCCAGCATTTT. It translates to CSAEDRVSNQPQHF.

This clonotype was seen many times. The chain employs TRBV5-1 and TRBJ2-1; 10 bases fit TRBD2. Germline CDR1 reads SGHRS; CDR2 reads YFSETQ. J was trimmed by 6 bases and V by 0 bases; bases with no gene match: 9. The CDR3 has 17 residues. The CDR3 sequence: CASSLALTSGALNEQFF. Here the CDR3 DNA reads TGCGCCAGCAGCTTGGCTCTCACTAGCGGGGCCCTCAATGAGCAGTTCTTC.

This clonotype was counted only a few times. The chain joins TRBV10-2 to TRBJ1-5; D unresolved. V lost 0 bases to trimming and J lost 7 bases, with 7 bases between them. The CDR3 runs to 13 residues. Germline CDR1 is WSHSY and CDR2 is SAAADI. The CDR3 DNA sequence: TGCGCCAGCAGTGAGTCGCTAAGGCAGCCCCAGCATTTT. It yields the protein CASSESLRQPQHF.

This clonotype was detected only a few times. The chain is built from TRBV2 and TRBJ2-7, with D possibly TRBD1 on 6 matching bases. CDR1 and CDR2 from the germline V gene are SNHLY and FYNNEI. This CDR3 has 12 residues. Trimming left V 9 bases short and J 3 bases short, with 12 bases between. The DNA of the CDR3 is TGTGCCAGTCAGAGGGACAACTACGAGCAGTACTTC. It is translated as CASQRDNYEQYF.

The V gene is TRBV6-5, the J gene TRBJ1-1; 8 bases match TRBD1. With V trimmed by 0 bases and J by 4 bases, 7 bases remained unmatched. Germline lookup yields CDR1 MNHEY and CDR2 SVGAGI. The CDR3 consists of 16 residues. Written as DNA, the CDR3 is TGTGCCAGCAGTTACTCGAACAGGGGGGTGGCCACTGAAGCTTTCTTT. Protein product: CASSYSNRGVATEAFF.

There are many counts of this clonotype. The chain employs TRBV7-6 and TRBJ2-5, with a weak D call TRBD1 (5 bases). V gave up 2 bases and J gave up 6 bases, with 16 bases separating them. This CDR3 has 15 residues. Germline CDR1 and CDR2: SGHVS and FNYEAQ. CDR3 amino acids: CASSLNVAGWKTQYF. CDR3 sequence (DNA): TGTGCCAGCAGCTTAAACGTGGCAGGGTGGAAGACCCAGTACTTC.

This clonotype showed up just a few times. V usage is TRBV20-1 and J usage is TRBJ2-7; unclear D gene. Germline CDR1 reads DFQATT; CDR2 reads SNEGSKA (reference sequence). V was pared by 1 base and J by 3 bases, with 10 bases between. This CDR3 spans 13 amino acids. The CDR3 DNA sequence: TGCAGTGCTAGAGGTCGCTCGGTCTACGAGCAGTACGTC. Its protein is CSARGRSVYEQYV.

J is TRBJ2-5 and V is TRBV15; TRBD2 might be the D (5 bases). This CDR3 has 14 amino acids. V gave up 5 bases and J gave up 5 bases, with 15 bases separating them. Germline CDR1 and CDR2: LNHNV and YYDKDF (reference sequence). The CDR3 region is CATSGFHRRETQYF. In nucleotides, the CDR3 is TGTGCCACCAGCGGTTTTCATAGGAGGGAGACCCAGTACTTC.

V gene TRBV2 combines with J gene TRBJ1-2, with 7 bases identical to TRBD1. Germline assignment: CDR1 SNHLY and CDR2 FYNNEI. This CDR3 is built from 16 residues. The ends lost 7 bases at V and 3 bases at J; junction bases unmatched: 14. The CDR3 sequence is CASTPGPDRVDYGYTF. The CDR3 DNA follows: TGTGCCAGCACCCCCGGTCCCGACAGGGTGGACTATGGCTACACCTTC.

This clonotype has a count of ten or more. Here the CDR3 reads CASRPGVAGELFF. The CDR3 DNA follows: TGTGCCAGCAGGCCGGGGGTCGCCGGGGAGCTGTTTTTT. J is TRBJ2-2 and V is TRBV6-1; D possibly corresponds to TRBD2 (6 bases). The V gene lost 6 bases and the J gene lost 6 bases, with 11 bases spanning the gap. The CDR3 spans 13 residues. Germline-derived CDR1 and CDR2 are MNHNS and SASEGT.

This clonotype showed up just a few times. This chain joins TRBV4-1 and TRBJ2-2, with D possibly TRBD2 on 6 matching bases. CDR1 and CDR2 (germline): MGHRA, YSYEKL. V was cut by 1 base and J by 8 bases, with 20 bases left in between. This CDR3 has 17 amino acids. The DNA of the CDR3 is TGCGCCAGCAGCCAAGTAGTTCGGGGGTTAGCTGGAGGGGAGCTGTTTTTT. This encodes CASSQVVRGLAGGELFF.

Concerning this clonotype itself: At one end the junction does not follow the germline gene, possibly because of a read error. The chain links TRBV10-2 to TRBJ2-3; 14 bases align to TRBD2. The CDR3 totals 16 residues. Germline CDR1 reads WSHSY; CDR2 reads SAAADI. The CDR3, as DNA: TGCACCAGCAGGCCGACTAGCGGGGGGGCCGCAGATACGCAGTATTTT. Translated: CTSRPTSGGAADTQYF.

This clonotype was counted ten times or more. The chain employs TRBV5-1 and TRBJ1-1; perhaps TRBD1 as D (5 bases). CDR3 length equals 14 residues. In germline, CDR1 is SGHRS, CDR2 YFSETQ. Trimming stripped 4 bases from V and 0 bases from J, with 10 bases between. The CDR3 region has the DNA TGCGCCAGCAGCGGACTGGGGCTGAACACTGAAGCTTTCTTT. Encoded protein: CASSGLGLNTEAFF.

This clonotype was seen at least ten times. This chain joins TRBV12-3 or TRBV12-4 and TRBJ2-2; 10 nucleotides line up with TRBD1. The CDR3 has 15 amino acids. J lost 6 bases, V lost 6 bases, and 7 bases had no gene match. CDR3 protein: CASRGSTGGSGELFF. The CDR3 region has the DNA TGTGCCAGCAGAGGCTCGACAGGGGGCTCCGGGGAGCTGTTTTTT.

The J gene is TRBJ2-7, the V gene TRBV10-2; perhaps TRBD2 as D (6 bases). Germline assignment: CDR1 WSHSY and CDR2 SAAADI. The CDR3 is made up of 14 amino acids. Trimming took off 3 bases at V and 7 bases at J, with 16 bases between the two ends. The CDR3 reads CASSDGTSVWEQYV. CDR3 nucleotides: TGCGCCAGCAGTGATGGGACTTCGGTGTGGGAGCAGTACGTC.

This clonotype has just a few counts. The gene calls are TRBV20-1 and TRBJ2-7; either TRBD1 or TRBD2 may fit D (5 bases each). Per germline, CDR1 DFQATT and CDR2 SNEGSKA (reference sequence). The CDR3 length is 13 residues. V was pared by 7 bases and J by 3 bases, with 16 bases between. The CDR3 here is CSGSPGPNYEQYV. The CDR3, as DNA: TGCAGTGGGTCGCCGGGACCGAACTACGAGCAGTACGTC.

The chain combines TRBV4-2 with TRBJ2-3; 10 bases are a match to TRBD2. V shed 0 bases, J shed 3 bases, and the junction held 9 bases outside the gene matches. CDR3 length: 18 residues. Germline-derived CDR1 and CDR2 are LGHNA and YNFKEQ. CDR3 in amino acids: CASSQDLVNSGGTDTQYF. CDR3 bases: TGTGCCAGCAGCCAAGATTTGGTTAATAGCGGGGGGACAGATACGCAGTATTTT.

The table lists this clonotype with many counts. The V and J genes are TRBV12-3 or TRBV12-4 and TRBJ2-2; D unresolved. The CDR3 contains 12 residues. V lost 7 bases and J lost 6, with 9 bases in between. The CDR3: CASTPRSGELFF. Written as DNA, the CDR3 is TGTGCCAGCACCCCCAGGTCCGGGGAGCTGTTTTTT.

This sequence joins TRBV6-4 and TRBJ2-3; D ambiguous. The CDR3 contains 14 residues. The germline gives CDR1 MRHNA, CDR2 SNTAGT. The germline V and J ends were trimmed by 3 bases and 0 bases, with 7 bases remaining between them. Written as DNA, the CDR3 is TGTGCCAGCAGTGATGCAGGCAGCACAGATACGCAGTATTTT. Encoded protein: CASSDAGSTDTQYF.

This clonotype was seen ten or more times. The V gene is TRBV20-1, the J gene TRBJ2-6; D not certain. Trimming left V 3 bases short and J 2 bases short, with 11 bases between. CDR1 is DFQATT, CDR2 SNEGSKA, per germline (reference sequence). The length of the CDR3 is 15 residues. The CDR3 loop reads CSASLQETGANVLTF. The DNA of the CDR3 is TGCAGTGCTAGTCTCCAGGAAACTGGGGCCAACGTCCTGACTTTC.